This TCR beta chain appears in the sequencing data of a study of blood T cell repertoires in COVID-19. The method was immunoSEQ multiplex PCR; TCRdb's version includes in-frame clones alone and lacks a portion of them. The data show 150,000 to 200,000 clones, around 83% seen once. This clone showed up just a few times. Trimming shortened V by 0 bases and J by 5 bases, and 10 bases separated the two germline ends. Germline V gene lookup returns CDR1 SNHLY and CDR2 FYNNEI. The CDR3 runs 15 residues. This clonotype originated in a woman of 80 years or more in a cohort sampled during active or convalescent COVID-19. This chain links TRBV2 with TRBJ1-4; D gene ambiguous. Sequencing was carried out using peripheral blood. CDR3 DNA: TGTGCCAGCAGTGAAGCGCGGGTCGGGAATGAAAAACTGTTTTTT. Protein: CASSEARVGNEKLFF.